The 28 T cell receptor beta chains reported below all come from one sample, sequenced in a study of regulatory T cells in long-lasting Graves disease (dated by TCRdb to about 2021). Receptor amplification or capture employed multiplex PCR. Reads for this sample came from an Illumina HiSeq 4000. iRepertoire HTBI primers and Arm-PCR amplification of CDR3 regions were used to construct TCR beta libraries. TCRdb reanalyzed the raw reads on its own, using fastp at Q25 for trimming and MiXCR for clone calling, and kept in-frame beta chains. Identical CDR3 proteins give one entry, which carries the most common genes and DNA. This sample lists around 480,000 distinct CDR3 sequences; around 15% were detected once. Roughly an eighth of the sample goes to the ten largest clones. The meaning of the sample's time point label: newly diagnosed GD, antithyroid drugs for less than 3 months. For both TCR sequencing and RNA sequencing, RNA was extracted from PBMCs in TRIzol.

The same data also contributed to another study, on T cells in Graves' hyperthyroidism and ophthalmopathy.

The sequencing used peripheral blood mononuclear cells (PBMCs), collected at new diagnosis, from a patient treated with antithyroid drugs. The origin of the receptors is a man aged 40-49 years with Graves disease. Donor details come from another sample of the same person, matched by shared clones.

There are a few counts of this clonotype. This chain uses TRBV7-9 with TRBJ2-7; 10 bases are shared with TRBD2. This CDR3 spans 15 amino acids. The V gene's germline CDR1 is SEHNR and CDR2 FQNEAQ (reference sequence). Trimming at V came to 5 bases and at J to 5 bases, leaving 9 bases not matched to a gene. As DNA, the CDR3 is TGTGCCAGCAGCGATCGAGCGGGAGGGAACCACGAGCAGTACTTC. Its protein is CASSDRAGGNHEQYF.

The chain employs TRBV10-3 and TRBJ1-3; D remains ambiguous. Between the trimmed V and J ends, which lost 7 bases and 0 bases, there was a span of 10 bases. The CDR3 extends over 14 amino acids. Germline CDR1 reads ENHRY; CDR2 reads SYGVKD. Here the CDR3 DNA reads TGTGCCATCATTGACACGAGCTCTGGAAACACCATATATTTT. Translated, it gives CAIIDTSSGNTIYF.

This clonotype was picked up many times. The gene calls are TRBV5-1 and TRBJ2-7, with D maybe TRBD1 (7 bases). CDR1 SGHRS and CDR2 YFSETQ come from the germline V gene. CDR3 length equals 13 residues. V was clipped by 4 bases and J by 7 bases, with 15 bases between them. CDR3 region: CASSPTGAGEQYF. In DNA form, the CDR3 reads TGCGCCAGCAGCCCCACAGGGGCGGGGGAGCAGTACTTC.

This clonotype was detected ten times or more. This chain links TRBV30 with TRBJ2-1, with unresolved D. With 4 bases removed from V and 5 bases from J, the gap between germline ends came to 6 bases. There are 11 residues in the CDR3. Germline CDR1 reads GTSNPN; CDR2 reads SVGIG (reference sequence). In DNA form, the CDR3 reads TGTGCCTGGAATAAGAACAATGAGCAGTTCTTC. This codes for CAWNKNNEQFF. Together with reference TRBV30 and TRBJ2-1, the CDR3 gives the full variable domain: SQTIHQWPATLVQPVGSPLSLECTVEGTSNPNLYWYRQAAGRGLQLLFYSVGIGQISSEVPQNLSASRPQDRQFILSSKKLLLSDSGFYLCAWNKNNEQFFGPGTRLTVL.

This clonotype occurred many times. The chain recombines TRBV5-1 with TRBJ2-7; the match to TRBD1 covers 8 bases. V shed 2 bases, J shed 3 bases, and the junction held 10 bases outside the gene matches. The length of the CDR3 is 16 residues. Germline lookup yields CDR1 SGHRS and CDR2 YFSETQ. The CDR3 reads CASSLEAPGQDYEQYF. In nucleotides, the CDR3 is TGCGCCAGCAGCTTAGAGGCCCCGGGACAGGACTACGAGCAGTACTTC. Based on the CDR3 plus reference TRBV5-1 and TRBJ2-7, the full variable domain is KAGVTQTPRYLIKTRGQQVTLSCSPISGHRSVSWYQQTPGQGLQFLFEYFSETQRNKGNFPGRFSGRQFSNSRSEMNVSTLELGDSALYLCASSLEAPGQDYEQYFGPGTRLTVT.

This clonotype came up a few times. The V and J genes are TRBV10-3 and TRBJ2-7; no clear D. The ends were cut back, 4 bases at V and 2 bases at J, with 12 bases in the middle. This CDR3 is built from 14 residues. CDR1 is ENHRY, CDR2 SYGVKD, per germline. CDR3 amino acids: CAISAYPTTYEQYF. The CDR3 nucleotides read TGTGCCATCAGTGCCTACCCCACCACCTACGAGCAGTACTTC.

In its sample, this clonotype was seen a few times. The chain uses TRBV12-3 or TRBV12-4 and TRBJ2-7; TRBD2 aligns across 9 bases. V shed 11 bases and J 4 bases; nucleotides not matched to a gene: 9. CDR3 size: 13 residues. CDR3 amino acids: CAAMRAGGYEQYF. In nucleotides, the CDR3 is TGTGCCGCGATGAGAGCGGGGGGTTACGAGCAGTACTTC.

This clonotype came up a few times. This chain's CDR3 is CASSYGRGFTDTQYF. CDR3 coding DNA: TGTGCCAGCAGTTACGGCAGGGGCTTCACAGATACGCAGTATTTT. The chain employs TRBV6-2 or TRBV6-3 and TRBJ2-3; possible D gene TRBD1, 6 bases. Germline assignment: CDR1 MNHEY and CDR2 SVGEGT. The V end lost 2 bases, the J end lost 2 bases, and 11 bases lay between the germline ends. CDR3 length: 15 residues.

The sample holds many counts of this clonotype. The V call is TRBV5-1, the J call TRBJ2-5; unclear D gene. The CDR3 totals 13 residues. Trimming took off 0 bases at V and 4 bases at J, with 7 bases between the two ends. Germline V gives CDR1 SGHRS, CDR2 YFSETQ. The CDR3 loop is CASSLGWAETQYF. The CDR3 bases are TGCGCCAGCAGCTTGGGTTGGGCAGAGACCCAGTACTTC.

This clonotype was seen at least ten times. V gene TRBV30 combines with J gene TRBJ2-2; D not resolved. Trimming cost V 4 bases and J 3 bases, with 12 bases left between them. The CDR3 sequence is 14 residues long. Germline CDR1 reads GTSNPN; CDR2 reads SVGIG (reference sequence). The CDR3 region has the DNA TGTGCCTGGACCAACCGTATCGACACCGGGGAGCTGTTTTTT. This encodes CAWTNRIDTGELFF. Supplemented by reference TRBV30 and TRBJ2-2, the full variable domain reads SQTIHQWPATLVQPVGSPLSLECTVEGTSNPNLYWYRQAAGRGLQLLFYSVGIGQISSEVPQNLSASRPQDRQFILSSKKLLLSDSGFYLCAWTNRIDTGELFFGEGSRLTVL.

The chain combines TRBV5-4 with TRBJ2-1; D might be TRBD2 (6 bases). Trimming cost V 3 bases and J 9 bases, with 13 bases left between them. This CDR3 comprises 13 residues. Per the germline V gene, CDR1 is SGHNT and CDR2 is YYREEE (reference sequence). CDR3 sequence reads: CASSSGTSGEQFF. CDR3 DNA: TGTGCCAGCAGCTCGGGGACTTCTGGTGAGCAGTTCTTC.

This clonotype was seen a handful of times. The chain combines TRBV5-8 with TRBJ2-1, with D hard to call. The CDR3 spans 17 residues. Between the trimmed V and J ends, which lost 3 bases and 3 bases, there was a span of 19 bases. Germline-derived CDR1 and CDR2 are SGHTS and YDEGEE. CDR3 nucleotide sequence: TGTGCCAGCAGCTCCTTGGGTAGGGAATGGCGCTACAATGAGCAGTTCTTC. Its translation: CASSSLGREWRYNEQFF.

This clonotype appeared many times. The CDR3 DNA sequence: TGTGCCAGTAGTATCACAGGACCGTACACTGAAGCTTTCTTT. The encoded protein is CASSITGPYTEAFF. The chain joins TRBV19 to TRBJ1-1; D is possibly TRBD1 (5 bases). The CDR3 runs 14 residues. Germline V lookup: CDR1 LNHDA, CDR2 SQIVND (reference sequence). V shed 3 bases and J shed 3 bases, with 11 bases lying between them. Full variable domain (remainder filled in from reference TRBV19 and TRBJ1-1): DGGITQSPKYLFRKEGQNVTLSCEQNLNHDAMYWYRQDPGQGLRLIYYSQIVNDFQKGDIAEGYSVSREKKESFPLTVTSAQKNPTAFYLCASSITGPYTEAFFGQGTRLTVV.

This chain links TRBV15 with TRBJ2-5, with 10 bases that match TRBD2. CDR1 is LNHNV, CDR2 YYDKDF, per germline (reference sequence). This CDR3 spans 16 amino acids. The trim removed 1 base at V and 3 bases at J, leaving 5 bases unmatched. Here the CDR3 DNA reads TGTGCCACCAGCAGAGTACCGGGACTAGCGAAAGAGACCCAGTACTTC. Encoded protein: CATSRVPGLAKETQYF.

This clonotype has a count of ten or more. The gene calls are TRBV6-2 or TRBV6-3 and TRBJ2-1; 7 bases fit TRBD2. The CDR3 is made up of 13 amino acids. V gave up 6 bases and J gave up 8 bases; unmatched junction bases: 7. Germline loops: CDR1 MNHEY, CDR2 SVGEGT. CDR3 residues: CASRDGGFYEQFF. CDR3 nucleotide sequence: TGTGCCAGCAGGGACGGGGGGTTTTATGAGCAGTTCTTC.

This clonotype was counted at least ten times. The chain employs TRBV6-5 and TRBJ1-5; 8 bases line up with TRBD1. Germline CDR1 is MNHEY and CDR2 is SVGAGI. The CDR3 is made up of 15 amino acids. V lost 4 bases to trimming and J lost 5 bases; unmatched junction nucleotides: 7. CDR3 in DNA: TGTGCCAGCAGTTTTGGACAGGGTGGGGATCAGCCCCAGCATTTT. Translation gives CASSFGQGGDQPQHF.

This clonotype was recorded a few times. A read error may be the cause here, since a much bigger clone is one base away. V usage is TRBV11-2 and J usage is TRBJ2-5, with 10 bases identical to TRBD2. V lost 2 bases and J lost 11; bases outside the gene matches: 17. CDR3 length equals 17 residues. Germline V gene sequence: CDR1 SGHAT, CDR2 FQNNGV. The CDR3 sequence: CASSLRSSGSSYNEQYF. CDR3 coding DNA: TGTGCCAGCAGCTTAAGATCTAGCGGGAGCTCCTACAATGAGCAGTACTTC.

At least ten counts were recorded for this clonotype. The V and J genes are TRBV27 and TRBJ1-5; 8 nucleotides line up with TRBD1. Trimming took 0 bases from V and 6 from J; bases not matched to a gene: 7. The germline gives CDR1 MNHEY, CDR2 SMNVEV (reference sequence). There are 16 residues in the CDR3. This CDR3 reads CASSLSGDRGSQPQHF. The DNA of the CDR3 is TGTGCCAGCAGTTTATCGGGAGACAGGGGAAGTCAGCCCCAGCATTTT.

The sample holds many counts of this clonotype. The chain couples TRBV11-2 to TRBJ1-5; D not certain. CDR3 length: 14 amino acids. Trimming pared 5 bases from V and 4 bases from J, leaving 12 bases between. The V gene's germline CDR1 is SGHAT and CDR2 FQNNGV. CDR3 loop: CASSPGLVNQPQHF. CDR3 bases: TGTGCCAGCAGCCCCGGTTTAGTGAATCAGCCCCAGCATTTT.

This clonotype was seen at least ten times. The rearrangement uses TRBV5-1 and TRBJ2-1; TRBD2 matches at 13 bases. The germline gives CDR1 SGHRS, CDR2 YFSETQ. The CDR3 runs to 16 residues. V shed 4 bases, J shed 7 bases, and the junction held 8 bases outside the gene matches. CDR3 bases: TGCGCCAGCAGCCTCGGACTAGCGGGAGTTCGTAATGAGCAGTTCTTC. Its protein product is CASSLGLAGVRNEQFF.

This clonotype was detected ten times or more. The CDR3 DNA is TGCGCCAGCAGCTTGGGTGGGAGGTCACCCGAGCAGTACTTC. Translation: CASSLGGRSPEQYF. The chain uses TRBV5-1 and TRBJ2-7; D might be TRBD2 (6 bases). CDR3 size: 14 residues. Germline-derived CDR1 and CDR2 are SGHRS and YFSETQ. V was clipped by 0 bases and J by 6 bases, with 13 bases between them.

The genes are TRBV6-4 and TRBJ2-2; D is tentatively TRBD1 or TRBD2 (5 bases each). Germline V gene lookup returns CDR1 MRHNA and CDR2 SNTAGT. This CDR3 comprises 15 residues. The V end lost 5 bases, the J end lost 2 bases, and 12 bases lay between the germline ends. The DNA of the CDR3 is TGTGCCAGCAGTATCGGGGCTCATAACACCGGGGAGCTGTTTTTT. Protein sequence: CASSIGAHNTGELFF.

This clonotype has more than one count but fewer than ten. V usage is TRBV5-1 and J usage is TRBJ2-5, with D possibly TRBD1 on 6 matching bases. This CDR3 spans 14 amino acids. The germline V gene encodes CDR1 SGHRS and CDR2 YFSETQ. Trimming took 2 bases from V and 1 from J, leaving 9 bases between them. The CDR3 sequence: CASSFGGAQETQYF. The CDR3 nucleotides read TGCGCCAGCAGCTTTGGGGGCGCCCAAGAGACCCAGTACTTC.

This clonotype was found many times. This chain links TRBV11-3 with TRBJ2-2; D unresolved. From germline, CDR1 is SGHNT and CDR2 YENEEA. V was pared by 1 base and J by 4 bases, with 10 bases between. The CDR3 has 15 amino acids. CDR3 region: CASSLAPAGTGELFF. CDR3 nucleotides: TGTGCCAGCAGCTTAGCCCCCGCCGGCACCGGGGAGCTGTTTTTT.

This clonotype was counted at least ten times. This chain connects TRBV24-1 to TRBJ2-1; 8 bases line up with TRBD1. Germline CDR1 and CDR2: KGHDR and SFDVKD. V lost 3 bases and J lost 7; bases outside the gene matches: 10. CDR3 length equals 16 residues. Written as DNA, the CDR3 is TGTGCCACCAGTGATAAGACAGGGGAAGTAGGGAATGAGCAGTTCTTC. This codes for CATSDKTGEVGNEQFF.

Only a few counts were recorded for this clonotype. This chain uses TRBV2 with TRBJ1-6, with TRBD1 matching over 10 bases. Germline CDR1 reads SNHLY; CDR2 reads FYNNEI. With V trimmed by 7 bases and J by 5 bases, 5 bases remained unmatched. The CDR3 totals 15 residues. As DNA, the CDR3 is TGTGCCAGCACGGGACAGGGGATGAATAATTCACCCCTCCACTTT. It is translated as CASTGQGMNNSPLHF.

V is TRBV28 and J is TRBJ2-7; 8 bases align to TRBD1. The CDR3 is made up of 12 amino acids. Germline CDR1 and CDR2: MDHEN and SYDVKM. Trimming took 7 bases from V and 7 from J; bases not matched to a gene: 6. CDR3 sequence: CASTGTGREQYF. For the CDR3, the DNA is TGTGCCAGCACCGGGACAGGTAGAGAGCAGTACTTC.

This clonotype was seen at least ten times. The chain has TRBV20-1 and TRBJ2-1; 11 nucleotides match TRBD2. This CDR3 is built from 15 residues. V was pared by 3 bases and J by 4 bases, with 5 bases of the junction left unmatched. CDR1 and CDR2 (germline): DFQATT, SNEGSKA (reference sequence). CDR3 bases: TGCAGTGCTAGGGGGATAGCGGGGGGGTACAATGAGCAGTTCTTC. Its protein is CSARGIAGGYNEQFF.